Listed below are T cell receptor beta chains from one sample, sequenced in a study of immune reconstitution after stem cell transplant in scleroderma. TCRdb redid the calling of the RT-PCR reads with MiXCR, one entry per CDR3 protein. The data hold fewer than 2,500 distinct CDR3 sequences, with 7.5% to 9% observed a single time. The sample here was taken before or after autologous hematopoietic stem cell transplantation (not recorded which). Receptor source: a male donor with systemic sclerosis. The CDR3 runs from the conserved cysteine through the conserved F or W. The order of the fields is J gene, clone size, V gene, D gene, CDR3 protein, CDR3 DNA. D genes are given only for firm matches. Some rows mark clone size as missing; the rest say once, few, many or name a class of expanded clone.

>TRBJ2-3|large|TRBV27|.
CASSLAPGTSTDTQYF
TGTGCCAGCAGTTTAGCACCCGGGACTAGCACAGATACGCAGTATTTT
>TRBJ2-7|medium-sized|TRBV20-1|.
CSATLAGPSYEQYF
TGCAGTGCTACCTTGGCGGGTCCTTCATACGAGCAGTACTTC
>TRBJ2-3|.|TRBV12-3/TRBV12-4|.
CASSPQPLASPEGTQYF
TGTGCCAGCAGCCCTCAGCCTCTAGCGAGCCCCGAGGGGACGCAGTATTTT
>TRBJ2-7|medium-sized|TRBV5-1|.
CASSFEGNPDYEQYF
TGCGCCAGCAGCTTTGAGGGAAACCCGGACTACGAGCAGTACTTC
>TRBJ2-7|medium-sized|TRBV29-1|TRBD1
CSAYRGGYEQYF
TGCAGCGCCTACAGGGGCGGCTACGAGCAGTACTTC
>TRBJ1-1|medium-sized|TRBV4-1|.
CASSRPGQNTEAFF
TGCGCCAGCAGCCGACCGGGACAGAACACTGAAGCTTTCTTT
>TRBJ1-1|large|TRBV7-9|.
CASSSLRGNTEAFF
TGTGCCAGCAGCTCGCTCCGAGGGAACACTGAAGCTTTCTTT
>TRBJ2-1|many|TRBV20-1|.
CSAQYSGGAYNEQFF
TGCAGTGCGCAATATAGCGGAGGAGCATACAATGAGCAGTTCTTC
>TRBJ1-1|.|TRBV28|.
CASRRERGMNTEAFF
TGTGCCAGCAGGAGGGAGAGAGGGATGAACACTGAAGCTTTCTTT
>TRBJ2-5|medium-sized|TRBV5-1|TRBD2
CASSPWDSGKETQYF
TGCGCCAGCAGCCCCTGGGATAGCGGGAAAGAGACCCAGTACTTC
>TRBJ2-4|few|TRBV15|TRBD2
CATSGTSGGADIGKNIQYF
TGTGCCACCAGCGGGACTAGCGGGGGGGCCGATATTGGCAAAAACATTCAGTACTTC
>TRBJ1-5|medium-sized|TRBV29-1|.
CSVADGFLGNQPQHF
TGCAGCGTTGCTGACGGGTTCTTGGGGAATCAGCCCCAGCATTTT
>TRBJ2-7|large|TRBV5-1|.
CASSLIGGSYEQYF
TGCGCCAGCAGCTTGATCGGCGGCTCCTACGAGCAGTACTTC
>TRBJ2-7|large|TRBV6-1|.
CASSEGPGVSTYEQYF
TGTGCCAGCAGTGAAGGGCCCGGCGTCAGCACCTACGAGCAGTACTTC
>TRBJ1-5|medium-sized|TRBV28|TRBD1
CAGTQPGRGGQPQHF
TGTGCCGGAACCCAACCGGGCAGGGGGGGTCAGCCCCAGCATTTT
>TRBJ1-6|medium-sized|TRBV20-1|.
CSSIRDTNSPLHF
TGCAGTTCCATCCGGGACACTAATTCACCCCTCCACTTT
>TRBJ2-5|medium-sized|TRBV10-3|TRBD1
CATWTGEETQYF
TGTGCCACCTGGACAGGGGAAGAGACCCAGTACTTC
>TRBJ1-5|.|TRBV19|.
CATNRDVNSNQPQHF
TGTGCCACCAACCGGGACGTAAATAGCAATCAGCCCCAGCATTTT
>TRBJ2-7|.|TRBV18|TRBD1
CASSTTGGGYEQYF
TGTGCCAGCTCTACCACAGGGGGTGGCTACGAGCAGTACTTC
>TRBJ1-1|medium-sized|TRBV5-5|.
CASSLEQGLAEAFF
TGTGCCAGCAGCTTGGAACAAGGTCTAGCTGAAGCTTTCTTT
>TRBJ1-2|medium-sized|TRBV20-1|.
CSARDSAGGYTF
TGCAGTGCTAGAGATTCCGCAGGGGGCTACACCTTC
>TRBJ1-5|medium-sized|TRBV29-1|.
CSVADGLLGNQPQHF
TGCAGCGTCGCGGACGGTCTTTTGGGCAATCAGCCCCAGCATTTT
>TRBJ2-7|large|TRBV2|.
CASKPDGAIYEQYF
TGTGCCAGCAAACCTGACGGGGCGATCTACGAGCAGTACTTC
>TRBJ2-5|medium-sized|TRBV7-2|.
CASTPPGADQGAQYF
TGTGCCAGCACCCCCCCGGGAGCGGACCAAGGGGCCCAGTACTTC
>TRBJ2-6|few|TRBV20-1|.
CSAPPGGSGANVLTF
TGCAGTGCTCCGCCCGGCGGCTCTGGGGCCAACGTCCTGACTTTC
>TRBJ2-2|medium-sized|TRBV18|.
CASSPRTPTFVGELFF
TGTGCCAGCTCCCCGCGGACTCCCACATTTGTCGGGGAGCTGTTTTTT
>TRBJ1-1|medium-sized|TRBV5-1|TRBD1
CASSSYRGTEAFF
TGCGCCAGCAGCTCCTACAGGGGCACTGAAGCTTTCTTT
>TRBJ2-1|few|TRBV10-3|TRBD2
CAIIKTSGSPKGNEQFF
TGTGCCATCATCAAGACTAGCGGGAGCCCCAAGGGAAATGAGCAGTTCTTC
>TRBJ1-5|few|TRBV5-1|TRBD1
CASSFTGGDQPQHF
TGCGCCAGCAGCTTTACAGGGGGCGATCAGCCCCAGCATTTT
>TRBJ2-7|few|TRBV29-1|TRBD2
CSASPGGRAEQYF
TGCAGCGCCTCCCCTGGGGGGAGGGCCGAGCAGTACTTC
>TRBJ1-1|medium-sized|TRBV7-2|.
CASSPRVGTEAFF
TGTGCCAGCAGCCCCAGGGTTGGGACTGAAGCTTTCTTT
>TRBJ1-1|medium-sized|TRBV27|TRBD1
CASSTKSGTGTTFF
TGTGCCAGCAGTACGAAATCCGGGACAGGGACGACTTTCTTT
>TRBJ2-3|few|TRBV5-1|.
CASSITGDTQYF
TGCGCCAGCAGCATTACAGGGGATACGCAGTATTTT
>TRBJ2-7|medium-sized|TRBV20-1|.
CSARVFYEQYF
TGCAGTGCCAGAGTATTCTACGAGCAGTACTTC
>TRBJ2-7|large|TRBV11-2|TRBD2
CASSLGGSGGAYEQYF
TGTGCCAGCAGCTTAGGCGGTAGCGGGGGGGCCTACGAGCAGTACTTC
>TRBJ2-3|many|TRBV28|TRBD1
CASSRPTGGTDTQYF
TGTGCCAGCAGTCGTCCGACAGGGGGCACAGATACGCAGTATTTT
>TRBJ2-3|medium-sized|TRBV20-1|.
CSPEAEGTDTQYF
TGCAGCCCCGAGGCCGAGGGGACAGATACGCAGTATTTT
>TRBJ1-5|medium-sized|TRBV7-9|TRBD1
CASSSGQAGRSNQPQHF
TGTGCCAGCAGCTCGGGACAGGCCGGTCGGAGCAATCAGCCCCAGCATTTT
>TRBJ2-7|.|TRBV21-1|.
CASSKGRGQGTPYEQYF
TGTGCCAGCAGCAAAGGTAGGGGACAGGGGACCCCCTACGAGCAGTACTTC
>TRBJ1-2|medium-sized|TRBV27|.
CASSPNGGAHGYTF
TGTGCCAGCAGTCCCAACGGGGGGGCGCACGGCTACACCTTC
>TRBJ2-1|few|TRBV6-6|.
CASTNMGTGGPGREQFF
TGTGCCAGCACTAATATGGGAACGGGGGGCCCTGGGAGGGAGCAGTTCTTC
>TRBJ2-2|medium-sized|TRBV3-1|TRBD2
CASSQTLLAGPTGELFF
TGTGCCAGCAGCCAAACCTTGCTAGCGGGACCTACCGGGGAGCTGTTTTTT
>TRBJ1-1|.|TRBV5-1|TRBD1
CASSQTGTTEAFF
TGCGCCAGCAGCCAGACAGGGACCACTGAAGCTTTCTTT
>TRBJ1-2|medium-sized|TRBV3-1|.
CASSQATGLGYTF
TGTGCCAGCAGCCAAGCTACAGGGCTCGGCTACACCTTC
>TRBJ2-1|.|TRBV11-3|TRBD2
CASSLKAGPYNEQFF
TGTGCCAGCAGCCTCAAAGCGGGGCCGTACAATGAGCAGTTCTTC
>TRBJ2-5|few|TRBV7-8|TRBD2
CASSLLAIMRKETQYF
TGTGCCAGCAGCCTACTAGCGATTATGAGGAAAGAGACCCAGTACTTC
>TRBJ1-2|.|TRBV7-9|TRBD1
CASSLGDRLYGYTF
TGTGCCAGCAGCTTGGGGGACAGACTCTATGGCTACACCTTC
>TRBJ2-3|medium-sized|TRBV7-2|.
CASSLIGGTQYF
TGTGCCAGCAGCTTAATAGGGGGGACGCAGTATTTT
>TRBJ1-5|medium-sized|TRBV20-1|.
CSANRADSNQPQHF
TGCAGTGCTAACAGGGCTGATAGCAATCAGCCCCAGCATTTT
>TRBJ2-3|medium-sized|TRBV5-1|.
CASSPGHTTDTQYF
TGCGCCAGCAGCCCGGGGCATACCACAGATACGCAGTATTTT
>TRBJ2-4|many|TRBV20-1|.
CSARLLPGIHKNIQYF
TGCAGTGCTAGGCTCCTTCCCGGCATCCACAAAAACATTCAGTACTTC
>TRBJ2-1|.|TRBV28|.
CASSLGNYNEQFF
TGTGCCAGCAGTTTAGGCAACTACAATGAGCAGTTCTTC
>TRBJ2-3|medium-sized|TRBV6-2/TRBV6-3|.
CASTTISTDTQYF
TGTGCCAGCACTACGATTAGCACAGATACGCAGTATTTT
>TRBJ1-1|medium-sized|TRBV6-2/TRBV6-3|.
CASRYGAGMNTEAFF
TGTGCCAGCAGATACGGCGCAGGTATGAACACTGAAGCTTTCTTT
>TRBJ2-5|few|TRBV5-1|.
CASSSGRGETQYF
TGCGCCAGCAGCAGCGGACGGGGAGAGACCCAGTACTTC
>TRBJ2-5|medium-sized|TRBV20-1|TRBD1
CSASFGTGGKTQYF
TGCAGTGCTAGTTTTGGTACAGGGGGGAAGACCCAGTACTTC
>TRBJ2-7|medium-sized|TRBV12-3/TRBV12-4|TRBD2
CASSTQWRESHEQYF
TGTGCCAGCAGTACTCAGTGGCGGGAGTCCCACGAGCAGTACTTC
>TRBJ1-2|medium-sized|TRBV5-1|.
CASSLRQATVDGYTF
TGCGCCAGCAGCTTGAGACAGGCGACAGTGGATGGCTACACCTTC